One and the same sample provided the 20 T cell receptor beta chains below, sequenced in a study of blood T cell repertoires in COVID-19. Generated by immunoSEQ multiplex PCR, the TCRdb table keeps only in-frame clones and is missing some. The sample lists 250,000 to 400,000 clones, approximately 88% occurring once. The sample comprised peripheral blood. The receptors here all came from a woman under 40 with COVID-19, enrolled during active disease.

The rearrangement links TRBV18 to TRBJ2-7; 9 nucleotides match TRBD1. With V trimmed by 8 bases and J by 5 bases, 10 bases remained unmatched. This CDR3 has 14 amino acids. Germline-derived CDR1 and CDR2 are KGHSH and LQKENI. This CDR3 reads CASKPGQGIDEQYF. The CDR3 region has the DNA TGTGCCAGCAAACCGGGACAGGGCATTGACGAGCAGTACTTC. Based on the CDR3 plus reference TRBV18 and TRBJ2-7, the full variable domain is NAGVMQNPRHLVRRRGQEARLRCSPMKGHSHVYWYRQLPEEGLKFMVYLQKENIIDESGMPKERFSAEFPKEGPSILRIQQVVRGDSAAYFCASKPGQGIDEQYFGPGTRLTVT.

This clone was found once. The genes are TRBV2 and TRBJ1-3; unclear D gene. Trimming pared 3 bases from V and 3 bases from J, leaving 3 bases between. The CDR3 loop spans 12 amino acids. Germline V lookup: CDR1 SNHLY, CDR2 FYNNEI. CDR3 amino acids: CASSDVGNTIYF. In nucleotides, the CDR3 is TGTGCCAGCAGTGACGTTGGAAACACCATATATTTT.

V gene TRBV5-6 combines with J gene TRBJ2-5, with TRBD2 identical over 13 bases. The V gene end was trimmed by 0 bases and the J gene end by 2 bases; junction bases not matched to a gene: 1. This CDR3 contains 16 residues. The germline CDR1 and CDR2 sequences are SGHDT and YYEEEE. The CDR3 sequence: CASSLVGLAGQETQYF. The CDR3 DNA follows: TGTGCCAGCAGCTTGGTGGGACTAGCGGGGCAAGAGACCCAGTACTTC.

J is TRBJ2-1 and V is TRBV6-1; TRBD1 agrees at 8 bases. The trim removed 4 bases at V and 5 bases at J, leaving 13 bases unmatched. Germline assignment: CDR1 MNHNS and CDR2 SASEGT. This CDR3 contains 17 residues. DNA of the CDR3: TGTGCCAGCAGTGCTCACCGGGACAGGACCTTTCACAATGAGCAGTTCTTC. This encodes CASSAHRDRTFHNEQFF.

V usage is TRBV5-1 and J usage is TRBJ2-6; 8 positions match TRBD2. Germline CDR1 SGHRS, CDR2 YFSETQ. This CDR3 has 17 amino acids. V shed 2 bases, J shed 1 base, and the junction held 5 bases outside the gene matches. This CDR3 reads CASSLRTSLSGANVLTF. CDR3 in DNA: TGCGCCAGCAGCTTAAGGACTAGCTTATCTGGGGCCAACGTCCTGACTTTC.

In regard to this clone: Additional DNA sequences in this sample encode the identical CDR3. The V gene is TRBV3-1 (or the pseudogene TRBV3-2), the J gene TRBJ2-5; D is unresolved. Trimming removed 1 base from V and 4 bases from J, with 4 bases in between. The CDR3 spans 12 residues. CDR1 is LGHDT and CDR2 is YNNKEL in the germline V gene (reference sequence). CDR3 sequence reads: CASSQGRETQYF. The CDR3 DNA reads TGTGCCAGCAGCCAAGGGAGAGAGACCCAGTACTTC.

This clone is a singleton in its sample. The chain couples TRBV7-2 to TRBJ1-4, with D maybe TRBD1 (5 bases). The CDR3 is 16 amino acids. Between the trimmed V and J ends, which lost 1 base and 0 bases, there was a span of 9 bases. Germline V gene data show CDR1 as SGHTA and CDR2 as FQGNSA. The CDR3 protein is CASSLGWGATNEKLFF. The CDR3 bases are TGTGCCAGCAGCTTAGGGTGGGGCGCAACTAATGAAAAACTGTTTTTT.

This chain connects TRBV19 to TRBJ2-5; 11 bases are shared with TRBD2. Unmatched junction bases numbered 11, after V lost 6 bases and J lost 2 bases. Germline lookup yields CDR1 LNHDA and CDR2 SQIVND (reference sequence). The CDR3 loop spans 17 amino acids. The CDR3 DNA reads TGTGCCAGTAGCTACCTTCTAGCGGGGGGAGGTCAAGAGACCCAGTACTTC. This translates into CASSYLLAGGGQETQYF.

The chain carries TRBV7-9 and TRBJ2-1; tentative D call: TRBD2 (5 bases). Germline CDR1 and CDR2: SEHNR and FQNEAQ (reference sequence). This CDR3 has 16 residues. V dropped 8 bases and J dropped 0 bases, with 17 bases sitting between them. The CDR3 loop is CASERKSGSSYNEQFF. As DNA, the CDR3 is TGTGCCAGCGAGCGAAAGAGTGGGAGCTCCTACAATGAGCAGTTCTTC.

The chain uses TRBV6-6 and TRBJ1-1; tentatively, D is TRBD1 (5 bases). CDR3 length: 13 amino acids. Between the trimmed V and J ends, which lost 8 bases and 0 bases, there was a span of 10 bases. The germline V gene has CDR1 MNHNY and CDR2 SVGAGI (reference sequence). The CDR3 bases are TGTGCCAGCGCCAGACAGCTGAACACTGAAGCTTTCTTT. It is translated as CASARQLNTEAFF.

The CDR3 here is CASSYGQGAYEQYF. CDR3 nucleotides: TGTGCCAGCAGTTACGGACAGGGGGCCTACGAGCAGTACTTC. The chain joins TRBV6-2 or TRBV6-3 to TRBJ2-7, with TRBD1 matching over 10 bases. This CDR3 region has 14 residues. Germline V gene sequence: CDR1 MNHEY, CDR2 SVGEGT. The J segment lost 2 bases and the V segment lost 2 bases, leaving 0 bases of the junction unmatched.

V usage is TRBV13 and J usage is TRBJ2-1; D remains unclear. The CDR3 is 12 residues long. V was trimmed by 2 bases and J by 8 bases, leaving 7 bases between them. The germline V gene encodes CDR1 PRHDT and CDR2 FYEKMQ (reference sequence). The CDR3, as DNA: TGTGCCAGCAGCTTATTAGCCGATGAGCAGTTCTTC. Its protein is CASSLLADEQFF.

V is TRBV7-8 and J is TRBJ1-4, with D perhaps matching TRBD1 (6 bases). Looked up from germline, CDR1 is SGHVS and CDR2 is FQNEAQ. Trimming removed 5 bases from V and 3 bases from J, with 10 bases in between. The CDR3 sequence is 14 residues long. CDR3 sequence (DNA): TGTGCCAGCAGCCAGGACAGCCCTAATGAAAAACTGTTTTTT. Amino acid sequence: CASSQDSPNEKLFF.

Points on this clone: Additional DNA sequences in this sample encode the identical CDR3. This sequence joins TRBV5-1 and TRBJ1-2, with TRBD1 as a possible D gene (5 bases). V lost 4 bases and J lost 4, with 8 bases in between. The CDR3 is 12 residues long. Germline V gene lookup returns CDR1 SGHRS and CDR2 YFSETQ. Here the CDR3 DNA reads TGCGCCAGCAGCCTAGACAGCTATGGCTACACCTTC. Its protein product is CASSLDSYGYTF.

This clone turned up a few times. CDR3 DNA sequence: TGTGCCAGCAGCTTGGGCGGCGAGTTGGGTACGCAGTATTTT. Residues: CASSLGGELGTQYF. The J gene is TRBJ2-3, the V gene TRBV5-4; no firm D call. Germline lookup yields CDR1 SGHNT and CDR2 YYREEE (reference sequence). This CDR3 spans 14 amino acids. The V and J ends lost 0 bases and 8 bases respectively, with 13 bases between them. The full variable domain, with the rest looked up from reference TRBV5-4 and TRBJ2-3, is ETGVTQSPTHLIKTRGQQVTLRCSSQSGHNTVSWYQQALGQGPQFIFQYYREEENGRGNFPPRFSGLQFPNYSSELNVNALELDDSALYLCASSLGGELGTQYFGPGTRLTVL.

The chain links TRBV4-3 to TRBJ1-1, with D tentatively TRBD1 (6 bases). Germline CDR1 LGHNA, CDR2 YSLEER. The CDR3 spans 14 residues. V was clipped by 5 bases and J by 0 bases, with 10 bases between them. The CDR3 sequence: CASSWTVLNTEAFF. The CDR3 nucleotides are TGCGCCAGCAGCTGGACAGTCTTGAACACTGAAGCTTTCTTT.

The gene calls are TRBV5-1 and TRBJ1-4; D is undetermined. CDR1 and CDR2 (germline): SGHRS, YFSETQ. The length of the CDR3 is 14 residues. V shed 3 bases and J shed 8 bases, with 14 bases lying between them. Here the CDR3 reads CASSSGGLAEKLFF. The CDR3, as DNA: TGCGCCAGCAGCTCCGGTGGTCTCGCGGAAAAACTGTTTTTT.

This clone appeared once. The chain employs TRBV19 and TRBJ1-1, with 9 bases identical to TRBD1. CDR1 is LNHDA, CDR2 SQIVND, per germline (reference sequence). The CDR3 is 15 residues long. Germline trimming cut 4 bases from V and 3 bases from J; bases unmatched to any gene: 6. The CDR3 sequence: CASSRGTGPDTEAFF. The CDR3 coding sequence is TGTGCCAGTAGTAGAGGGACAGGGCCGGACACTGAAGCTTTCTTT. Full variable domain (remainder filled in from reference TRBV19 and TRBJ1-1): DGGITQSPKYLFRKEGQNVTLSCEQNLNHDAMYWYRQDPGQGLRLIYYSQIVNDFQKGDIAEGYSVSREKKESFPLTVTSAQKNPTAFYLCASSRGTGPDTEAFFGQGTRLTVV.

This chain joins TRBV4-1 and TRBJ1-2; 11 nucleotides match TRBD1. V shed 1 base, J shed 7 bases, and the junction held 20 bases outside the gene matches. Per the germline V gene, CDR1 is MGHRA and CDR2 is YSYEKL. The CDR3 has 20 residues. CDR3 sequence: CASSQGGFGTGGSSRFGYTF. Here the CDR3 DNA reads TGCGCCAGCAGCCAAGGGGGGTTTGGGACAGGGGGAAGTTCGAGATTTGGCTACACCTTC.

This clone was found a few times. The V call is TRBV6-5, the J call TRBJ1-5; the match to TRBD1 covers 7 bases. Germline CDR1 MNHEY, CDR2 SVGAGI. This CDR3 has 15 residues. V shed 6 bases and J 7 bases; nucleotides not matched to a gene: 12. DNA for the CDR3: TGTGCCAGCAGCGACGGAGGGGGCTCCGGGCAGCCCCAGCATTTT. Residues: CASSDGGGSGQPQHF.